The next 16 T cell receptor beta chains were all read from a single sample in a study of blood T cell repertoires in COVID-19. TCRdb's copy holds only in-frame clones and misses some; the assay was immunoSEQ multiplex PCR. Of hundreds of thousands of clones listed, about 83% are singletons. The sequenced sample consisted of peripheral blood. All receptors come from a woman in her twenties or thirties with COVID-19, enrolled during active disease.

DNA of the CDR3: TGTGCCTGGAGTGGAGGAGGGAGGGGGGGAGCCTACGAGCAGTACTTC. Protein product: CAWSGGGRGGAYEQYF. The rearrangement uses TRBV30 and TRBJ2-7; maybe TRBD2 (7 bases). Germline CDR1 reads GTSNPN; CDR2 reads SVGIG (reference sequence). The germline V and J ends were trimmed by 1 base and 2 bases, with 18 bases remaining between them. The CDR3 consists of 16 residues. Variable domain in full (rest from reference TRBV30 and TRBJ2-7): SQTIHQWPATLVQPVGSPLSLECTVEGTSNPNLYWYRQAAGRGLQLLFYSVGIGQISSEVPQNLSASRPQDRQFILSSKKLLLSDSGFYLCAWSGGGRGGAYEQYFGPGTRLTVT.

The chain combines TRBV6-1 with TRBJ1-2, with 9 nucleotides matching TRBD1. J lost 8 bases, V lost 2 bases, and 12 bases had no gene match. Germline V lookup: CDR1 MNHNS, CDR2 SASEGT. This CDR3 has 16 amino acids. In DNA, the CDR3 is TGTGCCAGCAGTGAATTAGGGAACAGGGGGCCTCGCGGCTACACCTTC. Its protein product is CASSELGNRGPRGYTF.

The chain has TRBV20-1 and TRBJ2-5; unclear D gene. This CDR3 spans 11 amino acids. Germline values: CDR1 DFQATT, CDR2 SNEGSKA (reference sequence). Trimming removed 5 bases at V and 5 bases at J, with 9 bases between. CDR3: CSAPNGETQYF. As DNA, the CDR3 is TGCAGTGCTCCAAACGGGGAGACCCAGTACTTC.

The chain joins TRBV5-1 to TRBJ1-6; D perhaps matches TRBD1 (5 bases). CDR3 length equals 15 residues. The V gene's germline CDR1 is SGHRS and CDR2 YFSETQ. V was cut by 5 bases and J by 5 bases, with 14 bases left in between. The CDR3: CASSLGVGDNSPLHF. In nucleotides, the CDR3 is TGCGCCAGCAGTCTAGGGGTAGGGGATAATTCACCCCTCCACTTT.

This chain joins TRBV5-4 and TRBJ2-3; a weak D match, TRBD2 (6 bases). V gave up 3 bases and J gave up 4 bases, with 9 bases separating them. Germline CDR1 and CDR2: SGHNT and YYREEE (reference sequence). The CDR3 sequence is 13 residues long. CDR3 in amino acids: CASSSTRADTQYF. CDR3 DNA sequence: TGTGCCAGCAGCTCGACTAGAGCAGATACGCAGTATTTT.

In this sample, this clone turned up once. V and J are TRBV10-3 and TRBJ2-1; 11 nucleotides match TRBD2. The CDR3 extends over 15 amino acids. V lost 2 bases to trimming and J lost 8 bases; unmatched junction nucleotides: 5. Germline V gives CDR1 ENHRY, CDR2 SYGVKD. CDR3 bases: TGTGCCATCAGTGAGGCCGGGACTAGCGGACATGAGCAGTTCTTC. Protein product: CAISEAGTSGHEQFF.

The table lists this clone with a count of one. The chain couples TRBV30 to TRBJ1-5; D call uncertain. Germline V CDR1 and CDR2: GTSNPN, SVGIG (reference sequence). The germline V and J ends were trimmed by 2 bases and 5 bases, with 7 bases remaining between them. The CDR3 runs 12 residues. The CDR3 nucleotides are TGTGCCTGGAGTCTTCCGTATCAGCCCCAGCATTTT. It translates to CAWSLPYQPQHF. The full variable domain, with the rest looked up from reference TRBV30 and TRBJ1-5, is SQTIHQWPATLVQPVGSPLSLECTVEGTSNPNLYWYRQAAGRGLQLLFYSVGIGQISSEVPQNLSASRPQDRQFILSSKKLLLSDSGFYLCAWSLPYQPQHFGDGTRLSIL.

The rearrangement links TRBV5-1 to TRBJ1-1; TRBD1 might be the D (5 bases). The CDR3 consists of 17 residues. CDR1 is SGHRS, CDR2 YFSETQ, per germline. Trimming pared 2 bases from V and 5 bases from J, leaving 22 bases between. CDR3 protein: CASSFRAEATVRTEAFF. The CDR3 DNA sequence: TGCGCCAGCAGCTTTAGAGCAGAGGCGACAGTACGGACTGAAGCTTTCTTT.

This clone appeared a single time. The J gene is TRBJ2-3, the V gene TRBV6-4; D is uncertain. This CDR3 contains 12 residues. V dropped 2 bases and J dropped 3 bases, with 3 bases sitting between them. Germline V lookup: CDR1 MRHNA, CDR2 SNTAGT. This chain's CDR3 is CASSDQTDTQYF. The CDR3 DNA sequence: TGTGCCAGCAGTGACCAGACAGATACGCAGTATTTT.

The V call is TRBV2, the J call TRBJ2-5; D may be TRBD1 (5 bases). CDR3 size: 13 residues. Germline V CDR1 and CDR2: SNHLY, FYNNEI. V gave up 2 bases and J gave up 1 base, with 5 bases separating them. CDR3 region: CASSERGQETQYF. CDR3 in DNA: TGTGCCAGCAGTGAAAGGGGCCAAGAGACCCAGTACTTC.

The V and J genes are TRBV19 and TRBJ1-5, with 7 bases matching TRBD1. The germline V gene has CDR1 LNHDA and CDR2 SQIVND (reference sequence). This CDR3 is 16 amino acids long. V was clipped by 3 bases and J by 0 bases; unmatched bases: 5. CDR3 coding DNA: TGTGCCAGTAGTATGAGGACAGGAAATAGCAATCAGCCCCAGCATTTT. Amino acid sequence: CASSMRTGNSNQPQHF.

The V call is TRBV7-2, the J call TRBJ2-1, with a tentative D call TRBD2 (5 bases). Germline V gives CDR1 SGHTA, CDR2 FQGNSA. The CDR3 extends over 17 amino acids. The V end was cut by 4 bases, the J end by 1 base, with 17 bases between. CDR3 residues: CASSSPPGSVSYNEQFF. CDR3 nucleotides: TGTGCCAGCAGCTCCCCCCCGGGTAGCGTGTCCTACAATGAGCAGTTCTTC.

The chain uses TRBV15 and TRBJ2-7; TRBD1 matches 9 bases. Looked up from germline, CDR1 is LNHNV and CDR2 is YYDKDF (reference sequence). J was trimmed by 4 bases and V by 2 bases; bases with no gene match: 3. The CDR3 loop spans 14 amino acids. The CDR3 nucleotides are TGTGCCACCAGCAGACGACAGGGGGGTTACGAGCAGTACTTC. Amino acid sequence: CATSRRQGGYEQYF.

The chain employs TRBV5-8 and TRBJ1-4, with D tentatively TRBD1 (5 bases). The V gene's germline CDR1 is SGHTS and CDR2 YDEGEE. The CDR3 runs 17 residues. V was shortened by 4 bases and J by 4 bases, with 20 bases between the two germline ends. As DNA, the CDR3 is TGTGCCAGCAGCCCCCGCCAGGGCGGATTCTTTAATGAAAAACTGTTTTTT. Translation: CASSPRQGGFFNEKLFF.

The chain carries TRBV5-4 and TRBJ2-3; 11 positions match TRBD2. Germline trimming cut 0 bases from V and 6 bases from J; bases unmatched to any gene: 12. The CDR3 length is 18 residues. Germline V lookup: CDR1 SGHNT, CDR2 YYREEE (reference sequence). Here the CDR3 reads CASSLAGVAGGRGDTQYF. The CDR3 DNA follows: TGTGCCAGCAGCTTGGCGGGAGTAGCGGGAGGGCGAGGGGATACGCAGTATTTT. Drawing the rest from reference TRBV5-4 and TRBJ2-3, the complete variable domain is ETGVTQSPTHLIKTRGQQVTLRCSSQSGHNTVSWYQQALGQGPQFIFQYYREEENGRGNFPPRFSGLQFPNYSSELNVNALELDDSALYLCASSLAGVAGGRGDTQYFGPGTRLTVL.

The CDR3 is CASSLFRGVNQPQHF. The CDR3 coding sequence is TGTGCCAGCAGTTTATTCAGGGGGGTGAATCAGCCCCAGCATTTT. The chain recombines TRBV27 with TRBJ1-5, with 7 bases identical to TRBD1. The V gene's germline CDR1 is MNHEY and CDR2 SMNVEV (reference sequence). The CDR3 length is 15 residues. The trim removed 1 base at V and 4 bases at J, leaving 4 bases unmatched.